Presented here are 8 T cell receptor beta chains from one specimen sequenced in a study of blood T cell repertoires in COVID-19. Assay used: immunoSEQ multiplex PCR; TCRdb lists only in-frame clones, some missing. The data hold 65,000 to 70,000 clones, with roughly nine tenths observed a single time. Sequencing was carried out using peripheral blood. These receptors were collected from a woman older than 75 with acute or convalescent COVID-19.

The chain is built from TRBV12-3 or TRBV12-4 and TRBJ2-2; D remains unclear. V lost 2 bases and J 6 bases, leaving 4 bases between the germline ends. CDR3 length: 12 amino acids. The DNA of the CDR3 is TGTGCCAGCAGTTTACGGGCCGGGGAGCTGTTTTTT. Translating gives CASSLRAGELFF.

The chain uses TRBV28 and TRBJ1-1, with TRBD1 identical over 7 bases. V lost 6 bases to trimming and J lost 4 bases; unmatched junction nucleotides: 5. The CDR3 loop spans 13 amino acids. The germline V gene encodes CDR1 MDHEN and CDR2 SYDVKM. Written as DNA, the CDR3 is TGTGCCAGCAGCACGACAGGGTTCACTGAAGCTTTCTTT. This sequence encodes CASSTTGFTEAFF.

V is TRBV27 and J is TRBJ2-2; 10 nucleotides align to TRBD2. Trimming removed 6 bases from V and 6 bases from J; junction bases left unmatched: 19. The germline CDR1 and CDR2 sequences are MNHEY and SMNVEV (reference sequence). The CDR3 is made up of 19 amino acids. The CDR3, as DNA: TGTGCCAGCAGACCATACGGTAGACTAGCGGGCCGTCTAGCCGGGGAGCTGTTTTTT. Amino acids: CASRPYGRLAGRLAGELFF.

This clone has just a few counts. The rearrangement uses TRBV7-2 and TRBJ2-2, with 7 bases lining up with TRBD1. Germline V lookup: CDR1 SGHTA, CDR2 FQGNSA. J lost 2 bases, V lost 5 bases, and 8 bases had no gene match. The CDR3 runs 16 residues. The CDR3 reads CASSRVGQANTGELFF. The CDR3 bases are TGTGCCAGCAGCCGTGTCGGACAGGCCAACACCGGGGAGCTGTTTTTT.

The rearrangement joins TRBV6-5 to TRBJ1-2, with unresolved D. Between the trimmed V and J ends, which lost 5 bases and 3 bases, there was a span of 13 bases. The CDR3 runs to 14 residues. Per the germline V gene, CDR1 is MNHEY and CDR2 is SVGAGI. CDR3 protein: CASSREGMDYGYTF. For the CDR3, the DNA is TGTGCCAGCAGTCGCGAGGGAATGGACTATGGCTACACCTTC.

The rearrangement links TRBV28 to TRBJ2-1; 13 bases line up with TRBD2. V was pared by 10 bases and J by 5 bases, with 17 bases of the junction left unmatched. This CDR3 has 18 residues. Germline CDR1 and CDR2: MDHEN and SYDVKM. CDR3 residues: CATNGLAGESVGNNEQFF. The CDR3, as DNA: TGTGCCACCAACGGACTAGCGGGGGAAAGCGTTGGAAACAATGAGCAGTTCTTC.

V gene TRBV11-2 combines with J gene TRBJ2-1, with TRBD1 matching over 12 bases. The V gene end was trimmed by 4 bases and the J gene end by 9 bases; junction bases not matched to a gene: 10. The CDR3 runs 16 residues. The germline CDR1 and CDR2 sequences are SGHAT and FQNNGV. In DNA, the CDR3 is TGTGCCAGCAGCTCGCGGGGGGGACAGGGGGCTGGTGAGCAGTTCTTC. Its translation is CASSSRGGQGAGEQFF.

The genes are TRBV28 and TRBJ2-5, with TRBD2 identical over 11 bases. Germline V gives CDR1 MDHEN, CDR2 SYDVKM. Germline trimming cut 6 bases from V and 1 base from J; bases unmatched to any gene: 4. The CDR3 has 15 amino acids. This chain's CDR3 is CASRLAGGLQETQYF. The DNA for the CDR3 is TGTGCCAGCAGGTTAGCGGGAGGGCTCCAAGAGACCCAGTACTTC.